The subject of this entry is one T cell receptor (beta chain). The sample belongs to a study of blood T cell repertoires in COVID-19. Study overall: Samples taken during acute and convalescent COVID-19 were collected in the United States, Italy and Spain.

The length of the CDR3 is 15 residues. CDR1 and CDR2 from the germline V gene are SGHTS and YDEGEE. V was pared by 0 bases and J by 3 bases, with 6 bases of the junction left unmatched. Generated by immunoSEQ multiplex PCR, the TCRdb table keeps only in-frame clones and is missing some. The table includes some 100,000 clones, approximately 91% detected once. The chain employs TRBV5-8 and TRBJ2-7; TRBD2 aligns across 7 bases. The sequence came from a woman between 55 and 75 years old with acute or convalescent COVID-19. Sequencing used peripheral blood. The chain's CDR3 is CASSLGGGSYYEQYV. CDR3 nucleotide sequence: TGTGCCAGCAGCTTGGGGGGGGGAAGTTACTACGAGCAGTACGTC.